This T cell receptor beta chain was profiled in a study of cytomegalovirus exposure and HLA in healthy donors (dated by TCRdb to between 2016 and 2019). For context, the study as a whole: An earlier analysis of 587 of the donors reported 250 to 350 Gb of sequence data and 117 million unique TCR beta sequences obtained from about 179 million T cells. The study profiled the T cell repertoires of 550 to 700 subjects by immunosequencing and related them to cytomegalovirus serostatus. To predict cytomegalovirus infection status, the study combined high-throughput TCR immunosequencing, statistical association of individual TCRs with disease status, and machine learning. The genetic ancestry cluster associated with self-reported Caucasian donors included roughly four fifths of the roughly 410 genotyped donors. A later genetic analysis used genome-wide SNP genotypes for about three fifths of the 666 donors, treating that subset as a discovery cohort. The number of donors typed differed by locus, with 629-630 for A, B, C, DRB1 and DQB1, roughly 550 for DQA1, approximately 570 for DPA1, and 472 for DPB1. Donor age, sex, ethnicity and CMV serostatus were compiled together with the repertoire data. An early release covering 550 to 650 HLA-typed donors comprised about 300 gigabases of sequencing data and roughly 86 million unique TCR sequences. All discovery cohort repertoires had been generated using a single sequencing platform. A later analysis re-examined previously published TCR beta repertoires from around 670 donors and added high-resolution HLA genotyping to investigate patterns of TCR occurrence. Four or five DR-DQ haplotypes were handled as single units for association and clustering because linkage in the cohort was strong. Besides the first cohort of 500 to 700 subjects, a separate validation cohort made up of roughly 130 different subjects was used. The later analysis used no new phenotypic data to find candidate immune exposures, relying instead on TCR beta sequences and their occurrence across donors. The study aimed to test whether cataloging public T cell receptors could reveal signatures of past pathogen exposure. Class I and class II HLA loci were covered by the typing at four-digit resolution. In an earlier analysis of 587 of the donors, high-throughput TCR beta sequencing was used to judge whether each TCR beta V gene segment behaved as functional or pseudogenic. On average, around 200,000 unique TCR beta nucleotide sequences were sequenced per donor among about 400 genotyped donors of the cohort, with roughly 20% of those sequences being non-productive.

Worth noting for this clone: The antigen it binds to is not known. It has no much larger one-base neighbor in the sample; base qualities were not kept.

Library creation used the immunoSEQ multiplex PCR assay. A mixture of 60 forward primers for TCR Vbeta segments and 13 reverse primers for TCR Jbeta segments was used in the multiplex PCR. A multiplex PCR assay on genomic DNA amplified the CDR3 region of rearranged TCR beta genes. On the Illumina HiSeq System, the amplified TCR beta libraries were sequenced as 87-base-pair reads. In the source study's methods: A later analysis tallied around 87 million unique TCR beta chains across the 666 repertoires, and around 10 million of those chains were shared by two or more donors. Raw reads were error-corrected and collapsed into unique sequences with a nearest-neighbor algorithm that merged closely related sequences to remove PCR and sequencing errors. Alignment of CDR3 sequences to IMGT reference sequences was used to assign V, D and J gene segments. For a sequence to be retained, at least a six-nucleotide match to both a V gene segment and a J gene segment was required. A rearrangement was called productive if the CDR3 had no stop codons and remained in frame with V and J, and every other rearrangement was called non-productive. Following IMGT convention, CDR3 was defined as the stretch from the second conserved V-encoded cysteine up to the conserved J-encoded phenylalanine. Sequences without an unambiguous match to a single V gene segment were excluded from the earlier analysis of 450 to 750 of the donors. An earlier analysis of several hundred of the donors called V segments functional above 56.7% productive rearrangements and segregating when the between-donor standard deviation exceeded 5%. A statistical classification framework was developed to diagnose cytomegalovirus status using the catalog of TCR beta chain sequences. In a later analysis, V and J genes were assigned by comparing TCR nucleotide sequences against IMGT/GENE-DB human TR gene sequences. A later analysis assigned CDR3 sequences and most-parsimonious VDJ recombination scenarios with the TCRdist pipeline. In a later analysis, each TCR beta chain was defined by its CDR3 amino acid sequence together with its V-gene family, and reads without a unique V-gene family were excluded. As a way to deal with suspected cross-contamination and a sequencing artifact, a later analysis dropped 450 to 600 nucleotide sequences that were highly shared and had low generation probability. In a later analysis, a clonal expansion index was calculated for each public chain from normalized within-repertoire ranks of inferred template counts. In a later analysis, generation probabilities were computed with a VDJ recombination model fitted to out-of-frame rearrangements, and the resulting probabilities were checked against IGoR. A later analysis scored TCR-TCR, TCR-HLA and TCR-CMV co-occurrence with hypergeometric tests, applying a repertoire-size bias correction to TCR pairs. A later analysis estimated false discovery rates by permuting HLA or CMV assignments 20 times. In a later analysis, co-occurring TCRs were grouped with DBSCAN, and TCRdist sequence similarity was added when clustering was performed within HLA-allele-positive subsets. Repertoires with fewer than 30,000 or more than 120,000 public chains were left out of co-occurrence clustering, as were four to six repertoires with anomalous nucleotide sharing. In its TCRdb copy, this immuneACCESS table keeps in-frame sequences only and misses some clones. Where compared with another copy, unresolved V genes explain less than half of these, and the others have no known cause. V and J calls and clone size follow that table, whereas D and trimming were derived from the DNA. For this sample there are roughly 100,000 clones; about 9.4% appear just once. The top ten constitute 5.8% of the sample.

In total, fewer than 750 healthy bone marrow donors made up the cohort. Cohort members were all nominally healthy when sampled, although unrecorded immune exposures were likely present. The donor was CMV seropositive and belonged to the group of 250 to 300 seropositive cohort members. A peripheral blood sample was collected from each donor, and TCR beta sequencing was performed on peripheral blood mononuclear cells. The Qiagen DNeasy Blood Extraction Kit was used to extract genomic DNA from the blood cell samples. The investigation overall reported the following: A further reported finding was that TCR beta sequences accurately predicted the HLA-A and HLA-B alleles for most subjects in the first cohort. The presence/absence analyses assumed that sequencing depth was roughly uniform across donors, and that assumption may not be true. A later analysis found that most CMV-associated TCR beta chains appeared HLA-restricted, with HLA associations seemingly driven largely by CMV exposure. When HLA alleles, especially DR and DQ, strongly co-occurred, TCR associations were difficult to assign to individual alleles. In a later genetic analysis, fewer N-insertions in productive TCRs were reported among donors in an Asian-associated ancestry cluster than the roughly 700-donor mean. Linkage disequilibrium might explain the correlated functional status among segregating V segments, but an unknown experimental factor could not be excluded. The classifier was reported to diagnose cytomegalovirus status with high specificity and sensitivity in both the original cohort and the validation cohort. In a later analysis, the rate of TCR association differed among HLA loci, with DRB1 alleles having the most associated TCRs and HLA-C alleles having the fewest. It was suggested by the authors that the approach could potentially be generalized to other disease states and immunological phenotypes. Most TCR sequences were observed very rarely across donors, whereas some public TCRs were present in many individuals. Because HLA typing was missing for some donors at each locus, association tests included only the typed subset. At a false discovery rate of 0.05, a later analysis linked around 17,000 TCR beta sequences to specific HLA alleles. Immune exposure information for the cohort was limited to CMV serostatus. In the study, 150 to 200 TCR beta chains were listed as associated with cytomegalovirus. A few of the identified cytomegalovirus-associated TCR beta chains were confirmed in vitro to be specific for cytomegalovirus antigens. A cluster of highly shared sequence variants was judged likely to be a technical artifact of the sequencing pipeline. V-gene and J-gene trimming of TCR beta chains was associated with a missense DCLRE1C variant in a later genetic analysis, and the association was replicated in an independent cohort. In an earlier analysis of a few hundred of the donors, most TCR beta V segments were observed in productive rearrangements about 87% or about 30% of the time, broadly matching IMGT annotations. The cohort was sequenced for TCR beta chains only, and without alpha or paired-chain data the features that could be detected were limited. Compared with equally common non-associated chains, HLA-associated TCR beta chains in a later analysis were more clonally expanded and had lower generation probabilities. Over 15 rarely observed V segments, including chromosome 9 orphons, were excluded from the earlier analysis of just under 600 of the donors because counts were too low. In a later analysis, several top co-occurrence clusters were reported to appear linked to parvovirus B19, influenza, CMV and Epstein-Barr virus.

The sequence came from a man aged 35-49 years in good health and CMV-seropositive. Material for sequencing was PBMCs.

The DNA reads TGTGCCAGCACCCCCGGGGGGTCACCCCTCCACTTT. This codes for CASTPGGSPLHF. This chain joins TRBV6-5 to TRBJ1-6; a weak D assignment points to TRBD1 (5 bases agree). The germline V gene gives CDR1 as MNHEY and CDR2 as SVGAGI. Deletion took 7 bases off V and 10 bases off J, with a span of 11 bases between the germline ends. From cysteine to phenylalanine, the CDR3 is 12 amino acids long. Only the CDR3 DNA is retained, 36 bases long and in frame from the first base.